Listed here is a single T cell receptor beta chain. Only a few counts were recorded for this clone. Its antigen is unknown. Nothing much larger sits one base from this clone, and base qualities are not available. The entire amount of isolated RNA was reverse transcribed using the High Capacity cDNA Reverse Transcription Kit, so the sequenced TCRB transcripts were expressed ones. Deep immunoSEQ sequencing was performed on naive, central memory and regulatory T cell samples, with an average of around 3.4 million total reads per sample. After sorted cells were lysed in RLT buffer, RNA was extracted with DNase-treated RNeasy Micro or Mini kits, with the choice depending on cell number. To prevent cross-contamination, every cell subset was processed on its own, while patient and healthy donor samples were processed together. TCRB sequences were amplified from cDNA with the immunoSEQ multiplex PCR, producing 87-bp fragments spanning the CDR3 region. The amplicons were sequenced using the Illumina HiSeq platform. The source study handled its data this way. Synthetic template baselines were used to correct PCR bias computationally, reads within Hamming distance 2 were collapsed together, and singletons that could not be merged were discarded. Reads were aligned to IMGT to assign V, D and J genes, CDR3 length, and insertions or deletions at six rearrangement sites. Within each subset, clonotype counts were normalized to the number of sorted cells before true diversity and Gini coefficients were calculated with the tcR R package. The overlap coefficient, calculated on TCRB nucleotide sequences, was used to measure repertoire sharing. Imported from immuneACCESS, the table was reduced by TCRdb to in-frame sequences with V and J called. These copies leave out some clones; in studies compared against another copy, an unresolved V gene accounts for under half, and the cause of the remainder is not known. V and J calls and clone size are given by that table; D and trimming were obtained from the DNA. The sample includes 200,000 to 250,000 clones, with 25% to 30% observed a single time. The ten largest clonotypes hold approximately 4% of the sample.

The trim is 5 bases for V and 4 bases for J, with a gap of 14 bases between the germline ends. The germline V gene provides CDR1 SGHAT and CDR2 FQNNGV. From cysteine to phenylalanine, the CDR3 is 14 amino acids long. Only the CDR3 region is kept as DNA, spanning 42 bases read in frame from base 1. This sample was taken from a study of beta chain features in type 1 diabetes (dated by TCRdb to 2016 to 2018). Looking at the study overall: Mean age, gender distribution, total cell number and subset yield were not different between patients and healthy donors. Across all samples, 90 million to 130 million sorted cells were examined, and cell number per subset correlated strongly with RNA yield. In the study, TCRB repertoires of sorted circulating CD4+ T cell subsets from recently diagnosed type 1 diabetes patients were compared with those of matched healthy donors. Whereas all 28 donors provided naive and central memory subsets, regulatory and stem cell-like memory subsets were isolated from just 8 patients and about 8 healthy donors. The full study reports these points: Type 1 diabetes patients showed a moderate but significant shortening of TCRB CDR3 length in all four CD4+ subsets. At VDJ recombination sites, type 1 diabetes patients had fewer insertions and more deleted nucleotides, which implies abnormalities in thymic rearrangement. Shorter templates might have been favored by PCR, but patient and control samples were amplified and corrected together, so both groups would have been affected equally by any skew. Naive, central memory and regulatory TCRB repertoires appeared more similar among patients than among healthy donors. HLA sub-analyses involved small numbers of individuals, so any influence of HLA type on TCRB rearrangement remained unresolved. Because cDNA rather than genomic DNA was sequenced, highly expressing activated cells could have been over-represented, although no difference in activation and CD3 levels was found between groups.

Each donor gave one peripheral blood draw, averaging approximately 0.12 L, which was collected into heparinised tubes. Using a panel that included CD45RO, CCR7, CD25, CD127, CD95 and CD27, naive, central memory, regulatory and stem cell-like memory CD4+ T cells were sorted on a BD FACSAria II. Every sorted population had a purity above 98%. PBMCs were isolated right away by Lymphoprep density gradient centrifugation and were stained directly, without culture. Samples were stained and sorted in pairs, with one healthy donor and one patient per experiment, so that batch effects were minimized. Recombination linked TRBV11-2 to TRBJ1-1; perhaps TRBD1 is the D gene, with 5 bases matching. The source is a man between 25 and 39 years old in good health. Sequencing was carried out using central memory CD4+ T cells from blood. DNA sequence: TGTGCCAGCAGCGGCGCCAAAAGGGGCACTGAAGCTTTCTTT. It codes for CASSGAKRGTEAFF.